This TCR beta chain is from a study of T-cell memory formation after mild COVID-19. Study-level background: TCR clusters showed largely donor specificity.

Sample barcodes and UMIs were carried by the TCR alpha and TCR beta cDNA libraries that 5'RACE generated with constant-segment primers. TCRdb fed the 5' RACE reads into MiXCR, producing one record per CDR3 protein. The table shows 450,000 or so distinct CDR3 sequences, with about 23% occurring only once. General study points: Mainly CM and EM harbored the contracting CD4+ clones; mainly EMRA harbored the CD8+ ones. While clones contracting from day 15 to 85 were balanced between CD4 and CD8, later expanders leaned CD4+.

The sample holds many counts of this clonotype. Its cognate antigen is unknown. The germline V gene has CDR1 SGHRS and CDR2 YFSETQ. The V gene lost 3 bases and the J gene lost 2 bases, with 3 bases spanning the gap. The CDR3 spans 12 residues. The source of this sequence is an adult woman who had mild COVID-19 (a few samples of this study predate the infection). Cell type and time point are not known. The sample was PBMCs or a T cell subset sorted from them (not recorded which). The J gene is TRBJ2-1, the V gene TRBV5-1, with D hard to call. The CDR3 is CASSSPYNEQFF. The CDR3 DNA follows: TGCGCCAGCAGCTCCCCCTACAATGAGCAGTTCTTC.